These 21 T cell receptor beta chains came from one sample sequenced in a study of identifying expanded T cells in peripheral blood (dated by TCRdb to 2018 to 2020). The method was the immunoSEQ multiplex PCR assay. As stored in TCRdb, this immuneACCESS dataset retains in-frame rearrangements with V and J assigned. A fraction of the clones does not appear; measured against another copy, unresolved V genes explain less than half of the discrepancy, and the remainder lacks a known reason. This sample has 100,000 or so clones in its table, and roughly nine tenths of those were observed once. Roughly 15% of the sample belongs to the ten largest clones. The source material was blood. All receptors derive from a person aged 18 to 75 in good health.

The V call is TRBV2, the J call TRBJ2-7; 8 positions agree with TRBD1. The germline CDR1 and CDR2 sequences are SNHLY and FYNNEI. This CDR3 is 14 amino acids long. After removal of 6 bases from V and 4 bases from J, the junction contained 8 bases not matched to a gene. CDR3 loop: CASRRDRPSYEQYF. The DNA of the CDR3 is TGTGCCAGCAGGCGGGACAGGCCCTCTTACGAGCAGTACTTC.

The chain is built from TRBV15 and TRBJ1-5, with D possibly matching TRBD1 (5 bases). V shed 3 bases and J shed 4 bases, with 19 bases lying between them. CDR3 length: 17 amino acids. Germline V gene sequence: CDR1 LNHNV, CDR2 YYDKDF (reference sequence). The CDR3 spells CATSSPPGVGGNQPQHF. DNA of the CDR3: TGTGCCACCAGCAGTCCCCCGGGGGTGGGGGGGAATCAGCCCCAGCATTTT.

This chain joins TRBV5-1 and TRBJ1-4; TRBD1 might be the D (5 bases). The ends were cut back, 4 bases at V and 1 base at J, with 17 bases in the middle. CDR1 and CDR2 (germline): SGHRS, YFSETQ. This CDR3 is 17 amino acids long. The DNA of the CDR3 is TGCGCCAGCAGCCAGGGACGGGGGGAGATAACTAATGAAAAACTGTTTTTT. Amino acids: CASSQGRGEITNEKLFF.

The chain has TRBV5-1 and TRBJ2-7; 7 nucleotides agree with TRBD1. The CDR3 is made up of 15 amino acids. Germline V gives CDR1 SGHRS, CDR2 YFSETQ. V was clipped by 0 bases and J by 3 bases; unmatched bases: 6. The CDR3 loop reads CASSLATGAGYEQYF. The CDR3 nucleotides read TGCGCCAGCAGCTTGGCCACAGGGGCCGGCTACGAGCAGTACTTC.

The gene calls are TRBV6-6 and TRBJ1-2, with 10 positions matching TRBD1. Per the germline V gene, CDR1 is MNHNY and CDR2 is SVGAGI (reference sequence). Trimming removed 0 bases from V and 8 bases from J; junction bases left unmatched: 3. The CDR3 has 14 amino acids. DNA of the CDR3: TGTGCCAGCAGTTACTCGGGGACAGGGGAAGGCTACACCTTC. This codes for CASSYSGTGEGYTF.

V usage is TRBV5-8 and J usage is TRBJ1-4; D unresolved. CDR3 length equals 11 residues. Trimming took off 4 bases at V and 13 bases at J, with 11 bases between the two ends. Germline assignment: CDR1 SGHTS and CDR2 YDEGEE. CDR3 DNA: TGTGCCAGCAGCGCCTATAAAGGACTGTTTTTT. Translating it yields CASSAYKGLFF.

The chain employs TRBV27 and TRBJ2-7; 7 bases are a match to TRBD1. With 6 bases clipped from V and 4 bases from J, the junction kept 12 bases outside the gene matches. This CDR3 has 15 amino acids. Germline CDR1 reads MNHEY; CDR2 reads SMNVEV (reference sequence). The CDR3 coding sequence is TGTGCCAGCAGAATACGGGACAGCCTGGGGTACGAGCAGTACTTC. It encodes CASRIRDSLGYEQYF.

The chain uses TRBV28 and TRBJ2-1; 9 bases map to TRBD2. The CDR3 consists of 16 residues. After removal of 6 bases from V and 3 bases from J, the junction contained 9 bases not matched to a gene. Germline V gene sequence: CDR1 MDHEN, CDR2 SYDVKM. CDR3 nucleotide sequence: TGTGCCAGCAGGCCCCACGCGGGGGGGTACTACAATGAGCAGTTCTTC. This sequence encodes CASRPHAGGYYNEQFF.

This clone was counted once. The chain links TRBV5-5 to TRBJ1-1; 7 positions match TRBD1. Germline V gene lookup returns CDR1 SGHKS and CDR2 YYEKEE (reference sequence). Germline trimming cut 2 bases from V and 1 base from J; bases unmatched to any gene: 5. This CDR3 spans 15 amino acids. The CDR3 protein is CASSLQGWANTEAFF. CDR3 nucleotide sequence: TGTGCCAGCAGCTTACAGGGGTGGGCGAACACTGAAGCTTTCTTT.

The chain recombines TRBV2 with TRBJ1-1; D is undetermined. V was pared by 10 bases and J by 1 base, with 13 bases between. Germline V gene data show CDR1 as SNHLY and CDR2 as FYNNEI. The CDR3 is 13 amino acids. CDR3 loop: CATQRVENTEAFF. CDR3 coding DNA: TGTGCCACCCAGAGGGTAGAGAACACTGAAGCTTTCTTT.

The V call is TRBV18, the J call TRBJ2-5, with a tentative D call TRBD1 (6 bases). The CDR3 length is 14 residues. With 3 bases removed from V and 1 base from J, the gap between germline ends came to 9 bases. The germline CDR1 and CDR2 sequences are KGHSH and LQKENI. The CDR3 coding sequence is TGTGCCAGCTCACCCGACAGGATCCAAGAGACCCAGTACTTC. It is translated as CASSPDRIQETQYF. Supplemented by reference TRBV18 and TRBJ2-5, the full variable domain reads NAGVMQNPRHLVRRRGQEARLRCSPMKGHSHVYWYRQLPEEGLKFMVYLQKENIIDESGMPKERFSAEFPKEGPSILRIQQVVRGDSAAYFCASSPDRIQETQYFGPGTRLLVL.

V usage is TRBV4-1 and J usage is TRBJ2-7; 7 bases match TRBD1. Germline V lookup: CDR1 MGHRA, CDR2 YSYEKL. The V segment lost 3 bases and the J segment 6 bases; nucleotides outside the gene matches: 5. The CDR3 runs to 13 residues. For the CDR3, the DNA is TGCGCCAGCAGCCAGACAGGGTTTTCCGAGCAGTACTTC. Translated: CASSQTGFSEQYF.

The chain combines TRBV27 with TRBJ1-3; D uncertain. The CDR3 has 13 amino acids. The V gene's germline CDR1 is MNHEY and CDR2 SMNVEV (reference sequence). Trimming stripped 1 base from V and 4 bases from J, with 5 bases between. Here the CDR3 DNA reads TGTGCCAGCAGTTTATACCTCGGAAACACCATATATTTT. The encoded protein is CASSLYLGNTIYF.

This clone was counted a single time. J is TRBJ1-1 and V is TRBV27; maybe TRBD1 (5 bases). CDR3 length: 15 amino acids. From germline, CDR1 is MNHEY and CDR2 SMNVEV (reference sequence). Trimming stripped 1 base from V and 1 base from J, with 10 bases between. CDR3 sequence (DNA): TGTGCCAGCAGTTTATTGGGGGGAGGGAACACTGAAGCTTTCTTT. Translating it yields CASSLLGGGNTEAFF.

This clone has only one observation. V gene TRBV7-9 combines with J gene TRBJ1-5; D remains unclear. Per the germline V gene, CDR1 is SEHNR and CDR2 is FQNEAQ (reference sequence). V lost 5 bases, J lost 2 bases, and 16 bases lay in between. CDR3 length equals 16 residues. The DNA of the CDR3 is TGTGCCAGCAGCCAGATGGAGTGGCAGGGCAATCAGCCCCAGCATTTT. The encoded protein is CASSQMEWQGNQPQHF.

The CDR3 bases are TGCGCCAGCAGCTTGGATGGGACGGGCTATGGCTACACCTTC. Encoded protein: CASSLDGTGYGYTF. The chain employs TRBV5-1 and TRBJ1-2; D possibly corresponds to TRBD1 (5 bases). The CDR3 runs 14 residues. V was clipped by 0 bases and J by 4 bases, with 10 bases between them. CDR1 and CDR2 (germline): SGHRS, YFSETQ.

CDR3 sequence: CASSYQPYNSPLHF. In DNA form, the CDR3 reads TGTGCCAGCAGTTACCAGCCCTATAATTCACCCCTCCACTTT. The chain has TRBV6-6 and TRBJ1-6; D gene unclear. The germline V gene has CDR1 MNHNY and CDR2 SVGAGI (reference sequence). Trimming shortened V by 2 bases and J by 2 bases, and 4 bases separated the two germline ends. CDR3 length: 14 amino acids.

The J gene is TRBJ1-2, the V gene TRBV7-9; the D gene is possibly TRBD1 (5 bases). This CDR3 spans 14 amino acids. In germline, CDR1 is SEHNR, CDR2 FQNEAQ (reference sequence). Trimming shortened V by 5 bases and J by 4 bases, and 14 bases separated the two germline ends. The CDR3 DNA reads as TGTGCCAGCAGCATACTAACAGGTCCCTATGGCTACACCTTC. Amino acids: CASSILTGPYGYTF.

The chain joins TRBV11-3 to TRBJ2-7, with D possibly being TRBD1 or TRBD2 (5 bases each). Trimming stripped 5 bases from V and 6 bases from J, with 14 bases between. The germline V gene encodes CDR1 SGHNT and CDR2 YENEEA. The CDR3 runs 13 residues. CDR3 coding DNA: TGTGCCAGCAGCCCTGGGGGATTGGCCGAGCAGTACTTC. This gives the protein CASSPGGLAEQYF.

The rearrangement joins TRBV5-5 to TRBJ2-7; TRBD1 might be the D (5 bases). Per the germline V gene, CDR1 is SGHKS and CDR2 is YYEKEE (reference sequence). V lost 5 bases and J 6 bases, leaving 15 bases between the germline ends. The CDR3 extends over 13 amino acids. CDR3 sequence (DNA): TGTGCCAGCAGTCTGGCCCCAGGGCCCGAGCAGTACTTC. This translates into CASSLAPGPEQYF.

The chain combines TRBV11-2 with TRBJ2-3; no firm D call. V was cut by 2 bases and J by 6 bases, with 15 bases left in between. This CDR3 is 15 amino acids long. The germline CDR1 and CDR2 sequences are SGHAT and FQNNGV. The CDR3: CASSLFGRISDTQYF. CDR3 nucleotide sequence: TGTGCCAGCAGCTTATTCGGGCGGATCAGCGATACGCAGTATTTT.